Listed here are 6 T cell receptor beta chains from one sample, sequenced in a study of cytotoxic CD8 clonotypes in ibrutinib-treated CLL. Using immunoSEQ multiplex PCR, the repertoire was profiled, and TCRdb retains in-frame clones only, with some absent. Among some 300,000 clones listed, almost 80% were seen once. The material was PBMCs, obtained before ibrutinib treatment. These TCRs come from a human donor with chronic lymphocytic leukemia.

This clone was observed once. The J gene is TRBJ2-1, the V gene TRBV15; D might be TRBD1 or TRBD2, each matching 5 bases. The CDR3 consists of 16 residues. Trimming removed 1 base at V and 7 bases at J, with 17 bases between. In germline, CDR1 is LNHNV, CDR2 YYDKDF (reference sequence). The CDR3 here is CATSRVGVGEANEQFF. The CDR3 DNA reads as TGTGCCACCAGCAGAGTAGGGGTGGGAGAAGCGAATGAGCAGTTCTTC.

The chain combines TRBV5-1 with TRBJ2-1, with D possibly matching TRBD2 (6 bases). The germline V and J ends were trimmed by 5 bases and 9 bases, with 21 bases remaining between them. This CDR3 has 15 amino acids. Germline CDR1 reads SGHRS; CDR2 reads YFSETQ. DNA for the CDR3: TGCGCCAGCAGGTCGGTAGCGGATTTTGGTATTGAGCAGTTCTTC. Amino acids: CASRSVADFGIEQFF.

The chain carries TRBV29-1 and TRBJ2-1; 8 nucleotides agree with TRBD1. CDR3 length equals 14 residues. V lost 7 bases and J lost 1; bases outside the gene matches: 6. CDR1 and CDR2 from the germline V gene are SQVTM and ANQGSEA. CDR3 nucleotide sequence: TGCAGCGGGGACAGGACTTCTTCCTACAATGAGCAGTTCTTC. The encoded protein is CSGDRTSSYNEQFF.

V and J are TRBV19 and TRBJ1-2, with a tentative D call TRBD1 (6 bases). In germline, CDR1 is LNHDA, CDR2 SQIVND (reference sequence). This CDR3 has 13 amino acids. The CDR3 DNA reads TGTGCTTCGGCAGGGGCATCTAACTATGGCTACACCTTC. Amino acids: CASAGASNYGYTF.

Here the CDR3 DNA reads TGTGCCAGCACCAAAGCCTTGGGACAGTCGAACACCGGGGAGCTGTTTTTT. It codes for CASTKALGQSNTGELFF. The V call is TRBV7-7, the J call TRBJ2-2; 7 bases fit TRBD1. The germline V gene encodes CDR1 SSHAT and CDR2 FNYEAQ (reference sequence). The junction had 11 bases not matched to a gene; V was cut back by 7 bases and J by 0 bases. This CDR3 has 17 residues.

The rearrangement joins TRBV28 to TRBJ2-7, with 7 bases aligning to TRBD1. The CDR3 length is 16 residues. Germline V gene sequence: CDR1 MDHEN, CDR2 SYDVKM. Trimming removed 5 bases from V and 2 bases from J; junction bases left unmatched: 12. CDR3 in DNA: TGTGCCAGCAGTCTGCCGCCCGGACAGGCTGCCTACGAGCAGTACTTC. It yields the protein CASSLPPGQAAYEQYF.